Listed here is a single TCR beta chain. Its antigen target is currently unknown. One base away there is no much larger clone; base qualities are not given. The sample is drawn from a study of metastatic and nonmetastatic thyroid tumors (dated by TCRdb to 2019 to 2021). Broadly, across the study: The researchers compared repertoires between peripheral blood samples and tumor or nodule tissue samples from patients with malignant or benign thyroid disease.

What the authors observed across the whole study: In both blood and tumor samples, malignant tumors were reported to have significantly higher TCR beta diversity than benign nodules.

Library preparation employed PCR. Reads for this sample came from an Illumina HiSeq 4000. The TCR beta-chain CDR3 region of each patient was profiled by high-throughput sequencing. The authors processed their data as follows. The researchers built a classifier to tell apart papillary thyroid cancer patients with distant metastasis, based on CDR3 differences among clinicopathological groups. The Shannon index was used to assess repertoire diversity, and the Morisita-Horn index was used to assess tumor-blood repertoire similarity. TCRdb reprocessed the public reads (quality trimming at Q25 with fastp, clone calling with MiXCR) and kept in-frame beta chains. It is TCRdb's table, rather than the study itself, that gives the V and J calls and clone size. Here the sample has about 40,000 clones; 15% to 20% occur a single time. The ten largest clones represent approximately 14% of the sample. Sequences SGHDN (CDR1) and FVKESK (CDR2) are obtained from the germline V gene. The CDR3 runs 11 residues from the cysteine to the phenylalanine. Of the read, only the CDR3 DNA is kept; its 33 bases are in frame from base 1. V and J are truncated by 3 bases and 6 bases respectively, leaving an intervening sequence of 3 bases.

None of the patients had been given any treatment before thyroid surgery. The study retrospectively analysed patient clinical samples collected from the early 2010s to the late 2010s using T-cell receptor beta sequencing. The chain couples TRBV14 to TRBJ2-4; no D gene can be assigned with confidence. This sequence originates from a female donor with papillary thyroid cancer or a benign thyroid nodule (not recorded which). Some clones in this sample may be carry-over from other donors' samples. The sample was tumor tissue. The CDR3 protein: CASSQGNIQYF. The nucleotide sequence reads TGTGCCAGCAGCCAGGGAAACATTCAGTACTTC.